This TCR beta chain was found in a study of early T cells in non-severe SARS-CoV-2 infection. The TCR library protocol was used to attach unique molecular identifiers. These identifiers were attached to individual cDNA molecules. MiXCR was run by TCRdb on the 5' RACE reads, yielding one entry per CDR3 protein. The table has 50,000 or so distinct CDR3 sequences, roughly 13% seen once; the top ten hold 10%. In this sample, this clonotype turned up a few times. CDR3 size: 14 residues. V dropped 1 base and J dropped 0 bases, with 7 bases sitting between them. The germline CDR1 and CDR2 sequences are LNHNV and YYDKDF (reference sequence).

This rearrangement joins TRBV15 to TRBJ2-7, with D unresolved. The sequence derives from an adult who was a healthcare worker with PCR-confirmed SARS-CoV-2 infection or an uninfected control (not recorded which). Sample: whole blood. DNA for the CDR3: TGTGCCACCAGCAGAGGCAGCGACTCCTACGAGCAGTACTTC. This translates into CATSRGSDSYEQYF.